Presented here are 20 T cell receptor beta chains from one specimen sequenced in a study of blood T cell repertoires in COVID-19. Profiled with immunoSEQ multiplex PCR; TCRdb holds only in-frame clones, not every one. The sample lists about 270,000 clones; around 87% were seen once. Sequencing was carried out using peripheral blood. These receptors originate from a woman between 45 and 60 years old with acute or convalescent COVID-19.

The rearrangement joins TRBV28 to TRBJ1-5, with D perhaps TRBD1 (6 bases). V was cut by 2 bases and J by 5 bases, with 13 bases left in between. The CDR3 is 15 amino acids. From germline, CDR1 is MDHEN and CDR2 SYDVKM. Here the CDR3 reads CASSLRGTDHQPQHF. The CDR3 nucleotides read TGTGCCAGCAGTTTAAGGGGGACGGACCATCAGCCCCAGCATTTT. Filled out from reference TRBV28 and TRBJ1-5, the complete variable domain reads DVKVTQSSRYLVKRTGEKVFLECVQDMDHENMFWYRQDPGLGLRLIYFSYDVKMKEKGDIPEGYSVSREKKERFSLILESASTNQTSMYLCASSLRGTDHQPQHFGDGTRLSIL.

This sequence joins TRBV24-1 and TRBJ2-5; D is possibly TRBD1 (8 bases). This CDR3 region has 15 residues. CDR1 KGHDR and CDR2 SFDVKD come from the germline V gene. V was cut by 3 bases and J by 5 bases, with 15 bases left in between. This CDR3 is CATSDGQGGEETQYF. As DNA, the CDR3 is TGTGCCACCAGTGATGGACAGGGAGGGGAGGAGACCCAGTACTTC.

V usage is TRBV14 and J usage is TRBJ2-5; 10 bases are a match to TRBD1. The CDR3 spans 17 residues. Germline trimming cut 0 bases from V and 7 bases from J; bases unmatched to any gene: 11. Germline lookup yields CDR1 SGHDN and CDR2 FVKESK. CDR3 sequence: CASSQDFPGTGVVTQYF. The CDR3 DNA reads TGTGCCAGCAGCCAAGATTTTCCCGGGACAGGGGTTGTGACCCAGTACTTC.

This clone was seen only once. The chain links TRBV10-1 to TRBJ2-1, with 11 bases matching TRBD2. Germline loops: CDR1 WNHNN, CDR2 SYGVQD (reference sequence). The ends lost 0 bases at V and 7 bases at J; junction bases unmatched: 11. The CDR3 is made up of 18 amino acids. CDR3 sequence: CASSESLSGRAFGNEQFF. For the CDR3, the DNA is TGCGCCAGCAGTGAGTCCCTTAGCGGGAGGGCCTTCGGAAATGAGCAGTTCTTC.

V gene TRBV24-1 combines with J gene TRBJ2-1; tentative D call: TRBD2 (6 bases). The CDR3 contains 15 residues. Trimming left V 3 bases short and J 10 bases short, with 18 bases between. Germline lookup yields CDR1 KGHDR and CDR2 SFDVKD. CDR3: CATSDNREPFVEQFF. CDR3 DNA sequence: TGTGCCACCAGTGATAACCGGGAGCCTTTTGTGGAGCAGTTCTTC.

This clone was found once. The V and J genes are TRBV4-2 and TRBJ2-7; D may be TRBD2 (6 bases). This CDR3 spans 16 amino acids. Germline loops: CDR1 LGHNA, CDR2 YNFKEQ. V gave up 0 bases and J gave up 0 bases, with 12 bases separating them. CDR3 amino acids: CASSQEQAGYSYEQYF. DNA of the CDR3: TGTGCCAGCAGCCAAGAGCAGGCGGGATACTCCTACGAGCAGTACTTC.

The genes are TRBV7-2 and TRBJ1-2; D remains ambiguous. This CDR3 contains 14 residues. The V gene's germline CDR1 is SGHTA and CDR2 FQGNSA. The germline V and J ends were trimmed by 1 base and 0 bases, with 6 bases remaining between them. CDR3 protein: CASSLVTANYGYTF. The CDR3 DNA reads as TGTGCCAGCAGCTTAGTTACGGCTAACTATGGCTACACCTTC. The whole variable domain, filled in from reference TRBV7-2 and TRBJ1-2, reads GAGVSQSPSNKVTEKGKDVELRCDPISGHTALYWYRQSLGQGLEFLIYFQGNSAPDKSGLPSDRFSAERTGGSVSTLTIQRTQQEDSAVYLCASSLVTANYGYTFGSGTRLTVV.

Notes on this clone: Additional DNA sequences in this sample encode the identical CDR3. This chain connects TRBV18 to TRBJ1-5; D might be TRBD1 (6 bases). The germline V gene has CDR1 KGHSH and CDR2 LQKENI. With 5 bases removed from V and 1 base from J, the gap between germline ends came to 6 bases. The CDR3 contains 13 residues. CDR3 region: CASSGQSNQPQHF. DNA of the CDR3: TGTGCCAGCTCAGGACAGAGCAATCAGCCCCAGCATTTT.

This chain connects TRBV6-5 to TRBJ1-2; a possible D gene is TRBD1 (6 bases). This CDR3 is 12 amino acids long. CDR1 is MNHEY, CDR2 SVGAGI, per germline. Trimming left V 4 bases short and J 8 bases short, with 11 bases between. The chain's CDR3 is CASSLQGGGYTF. For the CDR3, the DNA is TGTGCCAGCAGTTTACAGGGCGGCGGCTACACCTTC.

This clone was recorded only once. V usage is TRBV19 and J usage is TRBJ2-2, with 8 nucleotides matching TRBD1. Germline V gives CDR1 LNHDA, CDR2 SQIVND (reference sequence). The J segment lost 6 bases and the V segment lost 11 bases, leaving 11 bases of the junction unmatched. The CDR3 has 14 residues. CDR3 bases: TGTGCCGCCCGACAGGGGACAGGTCCCGGGGAGCTGTTTTTT. This codes for CAARQGTGPGELFF.

The chain carries TRBV19 and TRBJ1-1, with 7 nucleotides matching TRBD1. J gave up 7 bases and V 10 bases, and 12 bases lay outside the gene matches. Germline V gene data show CDR1 as LNHDA and CDR2 as SQIVND (reference sequence). The CDR3 covers 13 residues. In DNA form, the CDR3 reads TGTGCCACACGCGAAACAGGGGAGGATGAAGCTTTCTTT. It encodes CATRETGEDEAFF.

The chain links TRBV7-9 to TRBJ2-7; the D is unclear. This CDR3 has 17 amino acids. V dropped 3 bases and J dropped 2 bases, with 20 bases sitting between them. Germline CDR1 is SEHNR and CDR2 is FQNEAQ (reference sequence). The CDR3 DNA follows: TGTGCCAGCAGCTTGGTGAGAGCTAGAGCAGATGCCTACGAGCAGTACTTC. Translation gives CASSLVRARADAYEQYF. Full variable domain (rest looked up from reference TRBV7-9 and TRBJ2-7): DTGVSQNPRHKITKRGQNVTFRCDPISEHNRLYWYRQTLGQGPEFLTYFQNEAQLEKSRLLSDRFSAERPKGSFSTLEIQRTEQGDSAMYLCASSLVRARADAYEQYFGPGTRLTVT.

The V and J genes are TRBV7-2 and TRBJ1-2; 9 bases are shared with TRBD1. The germline V gene encodes CDR1 SGHTA and CDR2 FQGNSA. The CDR3 extends over 16 amino acids. The J segment lost 8 bases and the V segment lost 3 bases, leaving 13 bases of the junction unmatched. The CDR3 DNA sequence: TGTGCCAGCAGCTTGACAGGGGGAAGGGGGACGGAGGGCTACACCTTC. This codes for CASSLTGGRGTEGYTF. The whole variable domain, remainder taken from reference TRBV7-2 and TRBJ1-2, is GAGVSQSPSNKVTEKGKDVELRCDPISGHTALYWYRQSLGQGLEFLIYFQGNSAPDKSGLPSDRFSAERTGGSVSTLTIQRTQQEDSAVYLCASSLTGGRGTEGYTFGSGTRLTVV.

This clone was recorded once. V usage is TRBV30 and J usage is TRBJ2-1, with 10 bases fitting TRBD2. The germline V gene encodes CDR1 GTSNPN and CDR2 SVGIG (reference sequence). V trimming: 3 bases; J trimming: 9 bases; junction bases outside the gene matches: 8. The CDR3 runs 14 residues. CDR3 in amino acids: CAWSRTSGEGEQFF. In nucleotides, the CDR3 is TGTGCCTGGAGCCGGACTAGCGGAGAGGGTGAGCAGTTCTTC.

The CDR3 coding sequence is TGTGCCAGCAGTGAAGCGCCAAGACAGGGGGATATACGGCAGTTCTTC. Amino acids: CASSEAPRQGDIRQFF. The gene calls are TRBV6-1 and TRBJ2-1, with 9 bases aligning to TRBD1. The CDR3 is 16 residues long. Germline V lookup: CDR1 MNHNS, CDR2 SASEGT. The junction had 12 bases not matched to a gene; V was cut back by 0 bases and J by 12 bases.

V is TRBV4-3 and J is TRBJ1-1; no clear D. V lost 4 bases and J 4 bases, leaving 10 bases between the germline ends. CDR3 length equals 13 residues. The germline gives CDR1 LGHNA, CDR2 YSLEER. CDR3 loop: CASSPVLSTEAFF. CDR3 coding DNA: TGCGCCAGCAGCCCCGTTTTGAGCACTGAAGCTTTCTTT.

This chain connects TRBV29-1 to TRBJ1-1; D is ambiguous. Germline assignment: CDR1 SQVTM and CDR2 ANQGSEA. The CDR3 covers 13 residues. V was trimmed by 4 bases and J by 2 bases, leaving 11 bases between them. The DNA of the CDR3 is TGCAGCGTTGTTGAAGGAGGTAACACTGAAGCTTTCTTT. Protein product: CSVVEGGNTEAFF.

The chain employs TRBV4-2 and TRBJ2-1; D might be TRBD2 (6 bases). V lost 4 bases to trimming and J lost 8 bases, with 15 bases between them. The CDR3 consists of 14 residues. The V gene's germline CDR1 is LGHNA and CDR2 YNFKEQ. CDR3 sequence (DNA): TGTGCCAGCAGCCCCTTGCGGGGACGGGATGAGCAGTTCTTC. This codes for CASSPLRGRDEQFF.

This clone is a singleton in its sample. J is TRBJ1-2 and V is TRBV30; 8 bases line up with TRBD1. The trim removed 1 base at V and 7 bases at J, leaving 5 bases unmatched. The germline gives CDR1 GTSNPN, CDR2 SVGIG (reference sequence). The CDR3 length is 13 residues. The CDR3 sequence: CAWSAGQGSGYTF. In nucleotides, the CDR3 is TGTGCCTGGAGTGCCGGACAGGGTAGTGGCTACACCTTC.

The chain couples TRBV29-1 to TRBJ1-5; D call uncertain. V lost 1 base and J lost 6, with 10 bases in between. Germline assignment: CDR1 SQVTM and CDR2 ANQGSEA. There are 13 residues in the CDR3. For the CDR3, the DNA is TGCAGCGTTGAAGTCGGGGAGGGTCAGCCCCAGCATTTT. Its protein product is CSVEVGEGQPQHF.